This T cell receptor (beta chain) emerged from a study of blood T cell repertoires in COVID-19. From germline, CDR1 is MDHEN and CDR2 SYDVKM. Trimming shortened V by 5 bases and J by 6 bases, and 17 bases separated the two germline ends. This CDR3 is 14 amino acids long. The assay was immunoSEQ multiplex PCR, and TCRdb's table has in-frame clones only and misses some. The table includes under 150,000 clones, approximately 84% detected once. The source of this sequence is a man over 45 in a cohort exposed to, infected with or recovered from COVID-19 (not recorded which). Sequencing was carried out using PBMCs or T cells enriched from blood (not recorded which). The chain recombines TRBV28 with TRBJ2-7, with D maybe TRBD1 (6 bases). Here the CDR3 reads CASSQGFRLSEQYF. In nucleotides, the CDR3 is TGTGCCAGCAGTCAGGGGTTCAGGTTGAGCGAGCAGTACTTC.